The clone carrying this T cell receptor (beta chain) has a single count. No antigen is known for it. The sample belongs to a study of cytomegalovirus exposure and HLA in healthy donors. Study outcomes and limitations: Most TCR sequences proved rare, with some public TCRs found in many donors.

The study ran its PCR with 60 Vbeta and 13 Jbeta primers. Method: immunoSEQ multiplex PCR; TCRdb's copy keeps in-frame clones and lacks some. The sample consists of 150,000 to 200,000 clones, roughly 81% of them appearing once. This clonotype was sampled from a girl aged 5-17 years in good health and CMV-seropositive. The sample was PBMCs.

The CDR3 reads CASSDDSRAFF. The CDR3 bases are TGTGCCAGCAGCGACGACAGTCGGGCTTTCTTT. This chain joins TRBV27 and TRBJ1-1; a possible D gene is TRBD1 (5 bases). Trimming cost V 6 bases and J 11 bases, with 13 bases left between them. CDR3 length: 11 amino acids. Germline assignment: CDR1 MNHEY and CDR2 SMNVEV (reference sequence).